This T cell receptor (beta chain) was captured in a study of human T cells and chemical hapten exposure (dated by TCRdb to about 2021). Background on the whole study: For sensitization, 2% DPC in acetone was applied to a 2 cm by 2 cm area of upper inner arm skin. Patient blood was sampled pre-sensitization (week 0) and at 2, 6 and about 24 weeks after DPC sensitization. This study followed changes in the peripheral blood TCR repertoire in vivo during primary and secondary sensitization of alopecia patients to the hapten diphenylcyclopropenone (DPC). The patient cohort, mostly female, included alopecia areata with under or over 50% scalp involvement, alopecia totalis and alopecia universalis. Throughout the approximately 25-week study period, patients were also given weekly therapeutic DPC doses on the scalp. Patch testing was done on the upper back using Finn chambers containing 0.01% DPC, and results were scored after 6 days according to International Contact Dermatitis Research Group standards. Libraries were pooled for sequencing, and per-sample TCR yields varied mainly because of small differences in library volumes within the pool. Roughly 30 alopecia patients gave blood for TCR sequencing at one to four time points (pre-sensitization, 2, 6 and 24 weeks). The paper's findings and limits, for the study overall: All patients had alopecia, a presumed autoimmune disease, so their immune response might differ from that of healthy individuals. A positive correlation was found between the number of PT1 expanded TCRs and patch test score, with significance reached at thresholds 8, 16 and 32 but not 4. DPC sensitization did not change how many TCRs were above 1 in 1000 frequency, and no evidence was found of alterations in global repertoire structure. Compared with pre-sensitization or healthy control sets, expanded TCRs formed significantly more large CDR3 similarity clusters, which is consistent with antigen-driven responses. Repeated subsampling changed both the strength of the expansion versus patch-test correlation and the threshold at which the correlation became significant.

V is pruned by 6 bases and J by 0 bases, leaving 11 bases of the junction without a gene match. From the cysteine up to the phenylalanine, the CDR3 has a length of 17 residues. The retained sequence is limited to the CDR3, 51 bases, with the frame set at the first base. The germline V gene supplies CDR1 SNHLY and CDR2 FYNNEI. The time point label corresponds to: patch test 1, 2 weeks after DPC sensitization. The label giving this sample's treatment or condition can be read as: therapeutic diphenylcyclopropenone sensitization with weekly scalp DPC. At every patch-test visit, the blood draw took place before the patch test was put on. Patients were considered eligible if aged 18 to 70, diagnosed with alopecia and deemed suitable for DPC therapy, and patients were excluded if pregnant. Total RNA was extracted from unfractionated whole blood that had been collected in Tempus Blood RNA tubes. This clonotype occurred a few times. No antigen is known for it. One base away there is no much larger clone; base qualities are not given.

Library preparation was by RACE. Sequencing took place on a NextSeq 500. During library preparation, unique molecular identifiers were attached to individual cDNA molecules so that TCRs could be counted in a quantitative, reproducible way. Each blood RNA sample was used to sequence both TCR alpha and TCR beta chains. The original methods were these. The median number of TCRs per sample was approximately 93,000, ranging from about 20,000 to 750,000. V, J and CDR3 annotation of the TCR reads was performed with the Decombinator software suite. For PS versus PT1 abundance plots, all samples were subsampled to the same number of TCRs (28,000). Expanded TCRs were defined as absent before sensitization and observed at least eight times at the 2-week time point. TCRdb took the public reads, trimmed them with fastp at Q25, ran MiXCR for clone calling and kept in-frame beta chains. Here each entry gathers all rows of one CDR3 protein and keeps the most common genes and DNA. The V and J calls were determined by TCRdb, not by the authors. The sample table holds tens of thousands of distinct CDR3 sequences, of which around a tenth were seen once. The top ten clonotypes cover approximately 1.4% of the sample.

This receptor chain uses TRBV2 and TRBJ2-7; a stretch of 10 junction bases matches TRBD2. The TCR was taken from a woman aged 45-65 years with alopecia areata. Some clones in this sample may be carry-over from other donors' samples. Sequencing was performed on whole blood, taken in connection with sensitization to the hapten diphenylcyclopropenone (DPC). The CDR3 region: CASRRTSGEISSYEQYF. The nucleotides read TGTGCCAGCAGGAGGACTAGCGGCGAGATTTCCTCCTACGAGCAGTACTTC.